The clone carrying this T cell receptor (beta chain) was counted a few times. The data stem from a study of T cells after yellow fever vaccination. TCRdb reprocessed the 5' RACE reads via MiXCR and lists one record per CDR3 protein. This sample has some 390,000 distinct CDR3 sequences, with 18% found just once. CDR3 length equals 13 residues. Per the germline V gene, CDR1 is MNHNS and CDR2 is SASEGT. With 6 bases clipped from V and 5 bases from J, the junction kept 6 bases outside the gene matches. The origin of this receptor is a man between 18 and 35 years old who received the YFV17D yellow fever vaccine. The rearrangement links TRBV6-1 to TRBJ2-5, with 7 bases lining up with TRBD1. Here the sequenced sample was PBMCs, taken before the yellow fever booster vaccination. The CDR3 sequence is CASRLDRVETQYF. The DNA for the CDR3 is TGTGCCAGCAGGCTCGACAGGGTGGAGACCCAGTACTTC.